Below, 23 T cell receptor beta chains from the same sample are listed, as sequenced in a study of cytomegalovirus exposure and HLA in healthy donors. Amplification used 60 Vbeta primers and 13 Jbeta primers. The method was immunoSEQ multiplex PCR; TCRdb's version includes in-frame clones alone and lacks a portion of them. The clone table shows some 120,000 clones, with the ten largest holding 2% to 2.5%. Sequencing was carried out using PBMCs. The receptors were sampled from a man aged 35-49 years in good health and CMV-seronegative.

The V gene is TRBV11-2, the J gene TRBJ2-1, with D possibly being TRBD1 (5 bases). V lost 4 bases and J lost 10, with 8 bases in between. Germline V gene data show CDR1 as SGHAT and CDR2 as FQNNGV. The CDR3 length is 11 residues. In DNA, the CDR3 is TGTGCCAGCAGCTCGACAGTAGAGCAGTTCTTC. Amino acids: CASSSTVEQFF.

As to this clone: One junction end does not reproduce the germline sequence, and a read error may be involved. This chain joins TRBV6-5 and TRBJ1-2; D remains ambiguous. CDR3 size: 15 residues. Germline-derived CDR1 and CDR2 are MNHEY and SVGAGI. CDR3 protein: CASSYGGELMYGHTF. The CDR3, as DNA: TGTGCCAGCAGTTACGGCGGGGAGCTAATGTATGGCCACACCTTC.

This rearrangement joins TRBV2 to TRBJ2-5, with 13 bases that match TRBD2. This CDR3 is 18 amino acids long. Unmatched junction bases numbered 16, after V lost 7 bases and J lost 5 bases. CDR1 and CDR2 (germline): SNHLY, FYNNEI. CDR3: CASTEGRTSGRGGETQYF. The CDR3 bases are TGTGCCAGCACCGAAGGAAGAACTAGCGGGAGGGGCGGGGAGACCCAGTACTTC.

V usage is TRBV7-9 and J usage is TRBJ1-5; D not certain. Germline lookup yields CDR1 SEHNR and CDR2 FQNEAQ (reference sequence). Trimming stripped 5 bases from V and 6 bases from J, with 8 bases between. The CDR3 is made up of 12 amino acids. The CDR3 sequence is CASSRAGQPQHF. CDR3 coding DNA: TGTGCCAGCAGCCGAGCGGGTCAGCCCCAGCATTTT.

This sequence joins TRBV7-9 and TRBJ2-2; D is ambiguous. The ends were cut back, 5 bases at V and 6 bases at J, with 10 bases in the middle. CDR3 length: 13 amino acids. Germline assignment: CDR1 SEHNR and CDR2 FQNEAQ (reference sequence). CDR3 sequence: CASSLTLPGELFF. CDR3 sequence (DNA): TGTGCCAGCAGCCTGACTCTACCCGGGGAGCTGTTTTTT.

The genes are TRBV29-1 and TRBJ2-2; 16 bases align to TRBD2. Germline lookup yields CDR1 SQVTM and CDR2 ANQGSEA. J was trimmed by 6 bases and V by 5 bases; bases with no gene match: 6. CDR3 length equals 16 residues. CDR3 protein: CSVRGTSGRDAGELFF. CDR3 nucleotides: TGCAGCGTTAGAGGGACTAGCGGGAGGGATGCCGGGGAGCTGTTTTTT.

The chain couples TRBV7-9 to TRBJ2-1; D perhaps matches TRBD1 (5 bases). Germline V gene lookup returns CDR1 SEHNR and CDR2 FQNEAQ (reference sequence). This CDR3 has 12 residues. V lost 2 bases, J lost 15 bases, and 14 bases lay in between. The CDR3, as DNA: TGTGCCAGCAGCTTATTAGGGGCCCAATCGTTCTTC. Residues: CASSLLGAQSFF.

The V call is TRBV11-2, the J call TRBJ2-7; 7 bases are a match to TRBD1. The germline gives CDR1 SGHAT, CDR2 FQNNGV. J gave up 4 bases and V 6 bases, and 12 bases lay outside the gene matches. There are 15 residues in the CDR3. The CDR3 here is CASRSVGSGGYEQYF. The CDR3, as DNA: TGTGCCAGCAGGTCCGTAGGGTCAGGGGGATACGAGCAGTACTTC.

This chain links TRBV6-5 with TRBJ1-1; D call uncertain. The germline V gene has CDR1 MNHEY and CDR2 SVGAGI. The length of the CDR3 is 12 residues. Trimming removed 8 bases at V and 4 bases at J, with 11 bases between. The CDR3 spells CASAVPGTEAFF. CDR3 nucleotide sequence: TGTGCCAGCGCCGTACCGGGCACTGAAGCTTTCTTT.

This sequence joins TRBV4-2 and TRBJ2-4, with 13 bases aligning to TRBD2. CDR1 is LGHNA, CDR2 YNFKEQ, per germline. V was pared by 4 bases and J by 6 bases, with 15 bases of the junction left unmatched. CDR3 length equals 19 residues. CDR3: CASSPGTGTSGMSGNIQYF. The CDR3 DNA follows: TGTGCCAGCAGCCCCGGGACCGGGACTAGCGGGATGAGTGGAAACATTCAGTACTTC.

This chain uses TRBV4-3 with TRBJ1-1; D not resolved. V was pared by 2 bases and J by 8 bases, with 6 bases between. This CDR3 spans 11 amino acids. Germline lookup yields CDR1 LGHNA and CDR2 YSLEER. CDR3 amino acids: CASSQFGEAFF. CDR3 coding DNA: TGCGCCAGCAGCCAATTCGGGGAAGCTTTCTTT.

The chain employs TRBV4-1 and TRBJ2-3; tentative D call: TRBD2 (5 bases). Trimming removed 2 bases from V and 2 bases from J, with 11 bases in between. This CDR3 has 15 amino acids. CDR1 and CDR2 (germline): MGHRA, YSYEKL. The CDR3 DNA follows: TGCGCCAGCAGCCAACTTGGACTTAACACAGATACGCAGTATTTT. As protein: CASSQLGLNTDTQYF.

The chain uses TRBV5-1 and TRBJ2-1; D not certain. Germline V gene sequence: CDR1 SGHRS, CDR2 YFSETQ. Trimming left V 5 bases short and J 0 bases short, with 6 bases between. The CDR3 is 13 amino acids. The CDR3, as DNA: TGCGCCAGCAGTCCGGGCTCCTACAATGAGCAGTTCTTC. It codes for CASSPGSYNEQFF.

This chain joins TRBV6-1 and TRBJ2-7, with 11 bases fitting TRBD2. J was trimmed by 6 bases and V by 8 bases; bases with no gene match: 12. The germline gives CDR1 MNHNS, CDR2 SASEGT. The CDR3 contains 15 residues. Here the CDR3 DNA reads TGTGCCAGCGGGGGGAGACTAGCGGGAAGTGGCGAGCAGTACTTC. It translates to CASGGRLAGSGEQYF.

This chain joins TRBV11-2 and TRBJ2-2; the match to TRBD2 covers 7 bases. Trimming took 3 bases from V and 6 from J; bases not matched to a gene: 4. Per germline, CDR1 SGHAT and CDR2 FQNNGV. The CDR3 length is 14 residues. The CDR3 DNA reads as TGTGCCAGCAGCTTTAGTGCGGGAGCCGGGGAGCTGTTTTTT. It specifies CASSFSAGAGELFF.

The chain joins TRBV14 to TRBJ2-1; no clear D gene. The CDR3 length is 14 residues. In germline, CDR1 is SGHDN, CDR2 FVKESK. V lost 3 bases and J lost 7, with 13 bases in between. The CDR3 spells CASSQPGLRNEQFF. CDR3 nucleotide sequence: TGTGCCAGCAGCCAGCCCGGTTTGAGGAATGAGCAGTTCTTC.

CDR3 sequence reads: CASSRGLAGVAGELFF. In nucleotides, the CDR3 is TGTGCCAGCTCCCGAGGGCTAGCGGGAGTAGCCGGGGAGCTGTTTTTT. V usage is TRBV18 and J usage is TRBJ2-2, with 10 bases matching TRBD2. With 6 bases clipped from V and 6 bases from J, the junction kept 10 bases outside the gene matches. The germline CDR1 and CDR2 sequences are KGHSH and LQKENI. This CDR3 contains 16 residues.

The chain links TRBV6-1 to TRBJ1-4, with 8 bases identical to TRBD1. This CDR3 region has 16 residues. Trimming at V came to 4 bases and at J to 2 bases, leaving 6 bases not matched to a gene. Per the germline V gene, CDR1 is MNHNS and CDR2 is SASEGT. In DNA, the CDR3 is TGTGCCAGCAGTGGATCAGGGGGCGCCACTAATGAAAAACTGTTTTTT. Its protein is CASSGSGGATNEKLFF.

The J gene is TRBJ2-1, the V gene TRBV5-1; 10 bases are a match to TRBD2. The germline V gene encodes CDR1 SGHRS and CDR2 YFSETQ. CDR3 length equals 18 residues. V was clipped by 4 bases and J by 0 bases; unmatched bases: 10. CDR3 sequence (DNA): TGCGCCAGCAGCGAAGTAGCGGGAGGCTACCTCTCCTACAATGAGCAGTTCTTC. This encodes CASSEVAGGYLSYNEQFF. The full variable domain, completed using reference TRBV5-1 and TRBJ2-1, is KAGVTQTPRYLIKTRGQQVTLSCSPISGHRSVSWYQQTPGQGLQFLFEYFSETQRNKGNFPGRFSGRQFSNSRSEMNVSTLELGDSALYLCASSEVAGGYLSYNEQFFGPGTRLTVL.

V is TRBV6-1 and J is TRBJ1-2; 9 bases are a match to TRBD1. CDR1 is MNHNS, CDR2 SASEGT, per germline. The V gene end was trimmed by 6 bases and the J gene end by 7 bases; junction bases not matched to a gene: 12. The CDR3 length is 15 residues. CDR3 nucleotide sequence: TGTGCCAGCAGCCCCAGAGGGGACAGGGTGGTTGGCTACACCTTC. Translating it yields CASSPRGDRVVGYTF.

The chain uses TRBV10-3 and TRBJ2-1; D is unresolved. Germline CDR1 is ENHRY and CDR2 is SYGVKD. Trimming took 6 bases from V and 6 from J, leaving 6 bases between them. This CDR3 is built from 11 residues. The CDR3 loop is CAISAGNEQFF. The DNA for the CDR3 is TGTGCCATCAGCGCCGGCAATGAGCAGTTCTTC.

The rearrangement links TRBV6-5 to TRBJ1-1, with D unresolved. Trimming cost V 6 bases and J 1 base, with 12 bases left between them. The CDR3 is 14 residues long. The germline gives CDR1 MNHEY, CDR2 SVGAGI. This chain's CDR3 is CASRHPASNTEAFF. The DNA of the CDR3 is TGTGCCAGCAGACACCCCGCCTCGAACACTGAAGCTTTCTTT.

V gene TRBV4-1 combines with J gene TRBJ2-4; maybe TRBD2 (6 bases). CDR1 is MGHRA and CDR2 is YSYEKL in the germline V gene. Trimming shortened V by 1 base and J by 4 bases, and 11 bases separated the two germline ends. The CDR3 runs to 15 residues. CDR3 sequence (DNA): TGCGCCAGCAGCCAAGGGGAGGCAGGGAAAAACATTCAGTACTTC. Its protein is CASSQGEAGKNIQYF.